This T cell receptor (beta chain) was retrieved from a study of T cell changes during pregnancy in multiple sclerosis. Profiled with immunoSEQ multiplex PCR; TCRdb holds only in-frame clones, not every one. Among about 57,000 clones listed, around 90% were seen once. The CDR3 has 14 amino acids. The germline V gene encodes CDR1 MDHEN and CDR2 SYDVKM. V dropped 6 bases and J dropped 4 bases, with 15 bases sitting between them. The specimen comprised CD4+ T cells from peripheral blood mononuclear cells, sampled in the second trimester of pregnancy. This TCR derives from a female donor with multiple sclerosis, enrolled in a pregnancy study. This chain connects TRBV28 to TRBJ1-2; D uncertain. The DNA for the CDR3 is TGTGCCAGCAGGGCCTCCTTAACAGCCTATGGCTACACCTTC. Amino acid sequence: CASRASLTAYGYTF.